This paragraph reports one TCR beta chain. Germline CDR1 is MNHNY and CDR2 is SVGAGI (reference sequence). The V end lost 2 bases, the J end lost 1 base, and 14 bases lay between the germline ends. The CDR3 length is 16 residues. CD45RO-negative, CCR7-selected cells formed the naive CD8 fraction, which excluded terminally differentiated effector memory CD45RA+ cells. These data come from a study of shared clonotypes between healthy human individuals. Sequencing used immunoSEQ multiplex PCR; TCRdb keeps in-frame clones, though not all of them. The sample lists about 580,000 clones; roughly 98% were seen once.

This TCR was sampled from a man aged 25 to 45 in good health. The rearrangement links TRBV6-6 to TRBJ1-1; a weak D match, TRBD1 (5 bases). The sample consisted of naive CD8+ T cells sorted from blood. The CDR3 DNA is TGTGCCAGCAGTTACGGGGACGTGGGGCAGAACACTGAAGCTTTCTTT. This codes for CASSYGDVGQNTEAFF.